Reported below is one TCR beta chain. Its target antigen remains unknown. No base quality values were provided; no much bigger clone lies one nucleotide off. The goal of deep resolution MiSeq sequencing was a depth between 1 in 1 million and 1 in 200,000 T cells, and coverage averaged 10x per clonotype. The immunoSEQ hsTCRB Kit was used to generate TCR beta libraries. Concerning the study's data processing: ImmunoSEQ Data Assistant and ImmunoSEQ Analyzer were used for data analysis, and V, D and J genes were assigned according to IMGT definitions. Clonality, which ranges from 0 to 1, was calculated as one minus the normalized Shannon entropy of productive rearrangement frequencies. Only overrepresented clonotypes making up at least 0.05% of the repertoire of each patient were included in the public clonotype analysis. Repertoires from around 13 age-matched healthy donors in immuneACCESS were used as clonality controls. Here the immuneACCESS table is served through TCRdb, limited to in-frame sequences with V and J called. Missing clones are a known gap in these copies; in checked studies unresolved V genes cover under half, and the rest lacks a known reason. The V and J calls and clone size come from that table; D and trimming were worked out from the DNA. A total of just over 200,000 clones appear in this sample, 60% to 80% of them only once. The ten biggest clones cover around 10% of the sample.

These data belong to a study of cytotoxic CD8 clonotypes in ibrutinib-treated CLL (dated by TCRdb to about 2021). At the level of the whole study: The cohort included about 15 treatment-naive and ten to eleven relapsed/refractory patients; around 18 were IGHV unmutated. Responses were partial in roughly 24 patients and complete in 2; after median about 5.5 years follow-up, 14 stayed in remission and roughly twelve progressed. Response samples were obtained after a median of around 11 months of treatment, with a range of about 6 to 40 months. On average, each sample had roughly 260,000 productive templates and more than 75,000 productive rearrangements. Of the roughly 90 people in the trial, about two dozen had longitudinal samples available. Cryopreserved peripheral blood mononuclear cells were collected before treatment, at response, and at either disease progression or sustained remission. Every sample from remission and from progressive disease was obtained while the patients were still on ibrutinib. Study-wide conclusions, independent of this receptor: At baseline, clonality was higher than in age-matched healthy donors and showed a strong correlation with circulating CD8+ T-cell counts. Sustained-remission and progressing patients did not have matched sampling times, and lymph node repertoires were not examined. Public clonotypes were rare and either shrank or stayed stable during treatment, and the rise in clonality at ibrutinib response reflected expansion of private clonotypes. An increase in clonality was observed at ibrutinib response, with clonality remaining stable during sustained remission and falling back toward baseline at progression.

The time point label here, explained by the study, means: about a year on ibrutinib. For TCR beta library preparation, roughly 2.1 micrograms of genomic DNA was extracted from cryopreserved PBMCs. Longitudinal blood samples from CLL patients on ibrutinib monotherapy underwent high-throughput TCR beta sequencing. The patients were enrolled in a single-center, open-label phase 2 trial of ibrutinib monotherapy. The trim is 0 bases for V and 1 base for J, with a gap of 15 bases between the germline ends. The CDR3 sequence holds 17 residues, the cysteine and phenylalanine included. This entry keeps only the CDR3 DNA: 51 bases, framed from base 1. Reading the germline V gene (reference sequence) gives CDR1 WNHNN and CDR2 SYGVQD.

The chain employs TRBV10-1 and TRBJ1-1; no D gene call is confident. The sample in question was PBMCs, obtained after 12 months of ibrutinib treatment. This clonotype was obtained from a human donor with chronic lymphocytic leukemia. The CDR3 corresponds to CASSESPRNSRNTEAFF. In nucleotides, the sequence is TGCGCCAGCAGTGAGTCGCCTAGGAACAGCCGGAACACTGAAGCTTTCTTT.